This T cell receptor beta chain comes out of a study of blood T cells in healthy people across ages. The CDR3 has 12 amino acids. Per germline, CDR1 SNHLY and CDR2 FYNNEI. Trimming stripped 7 bases from V and 2 bases from J, with 7 bases between. To note about this clonotype: The target antigen is unknown.

Broader study findings: The study lacked donor CMV status, which possibly confounded expanded clonotype changes.

For the second PCR, which ran for about 6 to 11 cycles, a sample-barcoded 5' primer and a J-beta primer mix were used. Each CDR3 protein gets one entry after TCRdb re-called the 5' RACE reads with MiXCR. The profile shows about 680,000 distinct CDR3 sequences, 49% of them singletons. The chain combines TRBV2 with TRBJ2-3; D is ambiguous. This receptor was taken from a woman between 55 and 75 years old in good health. Sequencing input: blood. Here the CDR3 DNA reads TGTGCCAGCAAAGGTTACACAGATACGCAGTATTTT. The encoded protein is CASKGYTDTQYF. Filled out from reference TRBV2 and TRBJ2-3, the complete variable domain reads EPEVTQTPSHQVTQMGQEVILRCVPISNHLYFYWYRQILGQKVEFLVSFYNNEISEKSEIFDDQFSVERPDGSNFTLKIRSTKLEDSAMYFCASKGYTDTQYFGPGTRLTVL.